This T cell receptor beta chain was found in a study of OX40 agonist ivuxolimab in advanced cancers. Study context: The treatment was a fully human IgG2 OX40 agonist, ivuxolimab. Averaging roughly 60 years in age, with a range of about 23 to 79, the cohort was around 85% male.

With regard to this clone: Its antigen is not known.

Study-level findings and limits: Expansion of clones was among the lowest in partial responders at 0.1-3.0 mg/kg.

CDR3 length: 13 residues. V lost 0 bases and J lost 9, with 10 bases in between. The germline CDR1 and CDR2 sequences are SGHTS and YDEGEE. Measured with immunoSEQ multiplex PCR; TCRdb has only the in-frame clones, and not every one. The table has fewer than 55,000 clones, roughly 84% seen once; the top ten hold under 25%. This chain links TRBV5-8 with TRBJ2-1; D remains ambiguous. Sequences were derived from CD4+ or CD8+ T cells sorted from blood, sampled in a trial of the OX40 agonist ivuxolimab. This TCR was recovered from an adult with an advanced solid tumor such as melanoma, head and neck, liver or kidney cancer. The CDR3 nucleotides read TGTGCCAGCAGCTTGGGGCTGGCAGCTGAGCAGTTCTTC. It specifies CASSLGLAAEQFF.